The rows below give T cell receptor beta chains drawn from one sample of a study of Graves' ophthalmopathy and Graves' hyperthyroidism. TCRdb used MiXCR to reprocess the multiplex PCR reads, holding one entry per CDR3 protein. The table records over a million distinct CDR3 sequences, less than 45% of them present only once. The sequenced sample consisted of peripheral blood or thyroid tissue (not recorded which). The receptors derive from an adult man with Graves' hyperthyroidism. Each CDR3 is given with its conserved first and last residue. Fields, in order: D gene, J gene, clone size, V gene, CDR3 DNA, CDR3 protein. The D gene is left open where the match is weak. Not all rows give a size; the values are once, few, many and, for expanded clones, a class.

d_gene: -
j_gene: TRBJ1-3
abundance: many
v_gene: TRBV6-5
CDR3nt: TGTGCCAGCAGTTACTCTGTCGGAAACACCATATATTTT
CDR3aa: CASSYSVGNTIYF

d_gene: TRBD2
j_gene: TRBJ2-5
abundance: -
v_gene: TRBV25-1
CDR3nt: TGTGCCAGCAGTGAATACGGTGCGGGAGGAATCGAGACCCAGTACTTC
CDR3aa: CASSEYGAGGIETQYF

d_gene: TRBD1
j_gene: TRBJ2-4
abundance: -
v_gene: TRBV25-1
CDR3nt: TGTGCCAGCAGTGAGGGGGCGGGACAGGGGTACAAAAACATTCAGTACTTC
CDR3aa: CASSEGAGQGYKNIQYF

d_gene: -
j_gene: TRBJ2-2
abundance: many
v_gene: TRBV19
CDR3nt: TGTGCCAGTAGAGTACGGCAGACGAACACCGGGGAGCTGTTTTTT
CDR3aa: CASRVRQTNTGELFF

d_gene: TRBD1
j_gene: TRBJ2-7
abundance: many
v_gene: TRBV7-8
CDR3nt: TGTGCCAGCAGCCGCCGGGACAGGGGGGCACGTCCCTACGAGCAGTACTTC
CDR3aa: CASSRRDRGARPYEQYF

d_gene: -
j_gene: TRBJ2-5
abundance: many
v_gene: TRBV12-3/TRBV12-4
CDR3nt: TGTGCCAGCAGTTCTATGGCGGGACAGAGGAAAGAGACCCAGTACTTC
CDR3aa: CASSSMAGQRKETQYF

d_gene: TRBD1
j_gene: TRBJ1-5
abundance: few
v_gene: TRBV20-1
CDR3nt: TGCAGTGCTAGAGACCCATTCCTCGGACAGGACAGTCAGCCCCAGCATTTT
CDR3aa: CSARDPFLGQDSQPQHF

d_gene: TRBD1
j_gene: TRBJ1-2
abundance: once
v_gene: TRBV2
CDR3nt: TGTGCCAGCAGTCCCACAGGGGGCGCTTACTATGGCTACACCTTC
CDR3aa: CASSPTGGAYYGYTF

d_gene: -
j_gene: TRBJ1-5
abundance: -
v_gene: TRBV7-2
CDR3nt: TGTGCCAGCAGCTTAGAAGGCCAGACGGTTAAGCCCCAGCATTTT
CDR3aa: CASSLEGQTVKPQHF

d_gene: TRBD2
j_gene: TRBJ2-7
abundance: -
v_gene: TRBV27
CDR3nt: TGTGCCAGCAGTTTAGCGGGAGACTTTGACGAGCAGTACTTC
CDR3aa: CASSLAGDFDEQYF

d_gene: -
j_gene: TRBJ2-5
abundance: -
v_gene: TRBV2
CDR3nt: TGTGCCAGCAGTGAGAGGCCAGCGTATCAAGAGACCCAGTACTTC
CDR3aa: CASSERPAYQETQYF

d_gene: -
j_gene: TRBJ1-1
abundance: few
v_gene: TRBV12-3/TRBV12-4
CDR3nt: TGTGCCAGCAGTTTAATGGGCAGGGGAGCCTCTGAAGCTTTCTTT
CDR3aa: CASSLMGRGASEAFF

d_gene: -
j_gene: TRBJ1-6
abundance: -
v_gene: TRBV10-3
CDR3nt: TGTGCCATCAGTGAGTCATCGCTGAGGATGGGCCCCTTTAATTCACCCCTCCACTTT
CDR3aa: CAISESSLRMGPFNSPLHF

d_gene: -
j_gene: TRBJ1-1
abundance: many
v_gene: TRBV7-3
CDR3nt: TGTGCCAGCAGCTTAGGGCCTGGCACGAACACTGAAGCTTTCTTT
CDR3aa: CASSLGPGTNTEAFF

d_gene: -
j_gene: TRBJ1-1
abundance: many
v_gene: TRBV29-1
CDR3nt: TGCAGCGTTGATGTCATCGGTAACACTGAAGCTTTCTTT
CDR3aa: CSVDVIGNTEAFF

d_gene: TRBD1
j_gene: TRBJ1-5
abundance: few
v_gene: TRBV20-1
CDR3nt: TGCAGTGCTAGAGACCCGGGACAGGTGTATGGTCAGCCCCAGCATTTT
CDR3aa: CSARDPGQVYGQPQHF

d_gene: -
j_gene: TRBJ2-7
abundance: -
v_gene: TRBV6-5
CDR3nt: TGTGCCAGCAGTTACGGTCGTGTGGAGCAGTACTTC
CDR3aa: CASSYGRVEQYF

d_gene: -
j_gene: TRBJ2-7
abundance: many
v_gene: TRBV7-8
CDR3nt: TGTGCCAGCAGCCTAAGGGAGTCCTACGAGCAGTACTTC
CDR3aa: CASSLRESYEQYF

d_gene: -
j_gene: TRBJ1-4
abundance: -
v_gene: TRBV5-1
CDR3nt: TGCGCCAGCAGCAACAATTGGGAAAAACTGTTTTTT
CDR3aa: CASSNNWEKLFF

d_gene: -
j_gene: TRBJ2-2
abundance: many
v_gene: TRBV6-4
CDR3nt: TGTGCCAGCAGTGACTCCGCAAGCGGAGTCGGGGAGCTGTTTTTT
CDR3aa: CASSDSASGVGELFF

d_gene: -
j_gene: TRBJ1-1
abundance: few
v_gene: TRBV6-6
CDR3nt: TGTGCCAGCAGAATCCTGGTGATCATGAACACTGAAGCTTTCTTT
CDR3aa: CASRILVIMNTEAFF

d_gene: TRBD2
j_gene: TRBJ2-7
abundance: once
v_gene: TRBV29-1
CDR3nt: TGCAGCGTTGAACTCTCGAGCGGGATATACGAGCAGTACTTC
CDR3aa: CSVELSSGIYEQYF

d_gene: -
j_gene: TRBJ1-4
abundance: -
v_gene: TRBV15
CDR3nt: TGTGCCAGCGGGAAAGGTGACCCTGAAAAACTGTTTTTT
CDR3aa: CASGKGDPEKLFF

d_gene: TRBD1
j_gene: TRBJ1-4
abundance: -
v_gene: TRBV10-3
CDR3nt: TGTGCCAGCAGTTACAGAGGGGGGACAGGCCATGAAAAACTGTTTTTT
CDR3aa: CASSYRGGTGHEKLFF

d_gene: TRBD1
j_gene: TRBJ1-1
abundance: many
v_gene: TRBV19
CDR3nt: TGTGCCAGTAGTATGGTACAGGGGATCTTCACTGAAGCTTTCTTT
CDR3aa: CASSMVQGIFTEAFF

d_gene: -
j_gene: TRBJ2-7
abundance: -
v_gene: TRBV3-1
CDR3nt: TGTGCCAGCAGCCGGAGAGGGCGGGAGCAGTACTTC
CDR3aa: CASSRRGREQYF

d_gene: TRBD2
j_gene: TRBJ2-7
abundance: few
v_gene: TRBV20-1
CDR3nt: TGCAGTGCTTTAAGCGGGGTTAACTCTCGCGAGCAGTACTTC
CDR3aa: CSALSGVNSREQYF

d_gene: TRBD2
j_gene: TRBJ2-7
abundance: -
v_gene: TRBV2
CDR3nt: TGTGCCAGCAGCTTGACTAGCATGGGCGAGCAGTACTTC
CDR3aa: CASSLTSMGEQYF

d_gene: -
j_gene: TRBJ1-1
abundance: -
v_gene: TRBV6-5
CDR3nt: TGTGCCAGCAGTCAAACCGGGACCTCAAACACTGAAGCTTTCTTT
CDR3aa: CASSQTGTSNTEAFF

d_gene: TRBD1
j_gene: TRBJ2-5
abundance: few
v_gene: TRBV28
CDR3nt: TGTGCCAGCAGTCCTCACCGGACAGGGGAAGAGACCCAGTACTTC
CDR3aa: CASSPHRTGEETQYF

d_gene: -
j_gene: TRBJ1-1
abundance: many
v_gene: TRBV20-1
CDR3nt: TGCAGTGCTAGTAAGGGGAGGGCTGAAGCTTTCTTT
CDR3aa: CSASKGRAEAFF

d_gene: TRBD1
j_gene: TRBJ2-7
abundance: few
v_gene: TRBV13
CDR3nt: TGTGCCAGCAGCTCAACCGGGACAGACAGCTCCTACGAGCAGTACTTC
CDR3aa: CASSSTGTDSSYEQYF

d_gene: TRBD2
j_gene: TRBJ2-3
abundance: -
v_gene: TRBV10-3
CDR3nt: TGTGCCAGCGGGGGTAGCACAGATACGCAGTATTTT
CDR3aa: CASGGSTDTQYF

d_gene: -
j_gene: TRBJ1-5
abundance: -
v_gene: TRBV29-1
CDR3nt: TGCAGCGTCAGGGGAGGGTTTACTCAGCCCCAGCATTTT
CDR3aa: CSVRGGFTQPQHF

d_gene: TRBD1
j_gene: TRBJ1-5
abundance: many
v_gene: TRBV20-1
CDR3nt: TGCAGTGCTAGAGAGCTGGACAGGGGCATGGTAGGCAATCAGCCCCAGCATTTT
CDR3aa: CSARELDRGMVGNQPQHF

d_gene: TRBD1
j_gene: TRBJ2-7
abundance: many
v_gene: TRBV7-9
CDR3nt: TGTGCCAGCAGCCTGGGACAGCACGAGGAGCACTTC
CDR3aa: CASSLGQHEEHF

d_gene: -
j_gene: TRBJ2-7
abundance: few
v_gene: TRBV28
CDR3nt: TGTGCCAGCAGTTTATCATCCGACAGGAGCTACGAGCAGTACTTC
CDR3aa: CASSLSSDRSYEQYF

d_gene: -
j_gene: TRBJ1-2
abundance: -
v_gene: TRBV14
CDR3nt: TGTGCCAGCAGCCGGGATCTTGGAGCCTATGGCTACACCTTC
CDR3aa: CASSRDLGAYGYTF

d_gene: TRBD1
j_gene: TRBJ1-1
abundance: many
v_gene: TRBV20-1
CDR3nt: TGCAGTGCTCCCGGGACAGGGTTCATTGAAGCTTTCTTT
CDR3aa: CSAPGTGFIEAFF

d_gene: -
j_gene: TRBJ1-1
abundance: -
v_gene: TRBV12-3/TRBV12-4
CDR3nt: -
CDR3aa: CASRDTMGQPQHFGDGNTEAFF

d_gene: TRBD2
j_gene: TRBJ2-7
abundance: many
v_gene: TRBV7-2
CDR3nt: TGTGCCAGCAGCTTAGCGCGGTCTAGCGGGAGCTCCTACGAGCAGTACTTC
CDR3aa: CASSLARSSGSSYEQYF

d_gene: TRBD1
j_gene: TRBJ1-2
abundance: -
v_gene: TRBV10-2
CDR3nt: TGCGCCAGCAGCACAGGACAGGTAGGGTCGGGCTATGGCTACACCTTC
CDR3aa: CASSTGQVGSGYGYTF

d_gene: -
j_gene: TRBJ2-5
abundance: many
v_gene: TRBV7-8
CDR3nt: TGTGCCAGCAGCCAGCCCCCAGACAGGCCAGAGACCCAGTACTTC
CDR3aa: CASSQPPDRPETQYF

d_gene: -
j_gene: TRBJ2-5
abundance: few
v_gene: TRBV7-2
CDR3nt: TGTGCCAGCAGCTTAATCGGGGGAGCAGGTGAAGAGACCCAGTACTTC
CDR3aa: CASSLIGGAGEETQYF

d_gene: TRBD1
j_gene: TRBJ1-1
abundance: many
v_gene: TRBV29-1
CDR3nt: TGCGGCAGTGTTGGACAGGCTGACACTGAAGCTTTCTTT
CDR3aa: CGSVGQADTEAFF

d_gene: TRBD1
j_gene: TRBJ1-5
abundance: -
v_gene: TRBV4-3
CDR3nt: TGCGCCAGCAGCCAATATGGACAGGGGGATCAGCCCCAGCATTTT
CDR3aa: CASSQYGQGDQPQHF

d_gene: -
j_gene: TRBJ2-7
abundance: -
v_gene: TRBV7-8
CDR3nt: TGTGCCAGCAGCTTAGTCAGGGACTTGTGGATGGAGCATGTCTACGAGCAGTACTTC
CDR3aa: CASSLVRDLWMEHVYEQYF

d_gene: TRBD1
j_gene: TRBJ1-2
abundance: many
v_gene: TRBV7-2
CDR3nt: TGTGCCAGCAGCTTAGCTTACCGACCCGGGACAGTGCCTTACTATGGCTACACCTTC
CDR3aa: CASSLAYRPGTVPYYGYTF

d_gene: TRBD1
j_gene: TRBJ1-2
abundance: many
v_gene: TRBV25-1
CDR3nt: TGTGCCAGCAGTCCGTCGACAGGGGGCTTTGGTGGCTACACCTTC
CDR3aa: CASSPSTGGFGGYTF

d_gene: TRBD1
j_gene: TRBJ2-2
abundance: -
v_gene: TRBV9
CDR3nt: TGTGCCAGCAGCCTCCGGGACAGGGGGCTTGACGGGGAGCTGTTTTTT
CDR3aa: CASSLRDRGLDGELFF

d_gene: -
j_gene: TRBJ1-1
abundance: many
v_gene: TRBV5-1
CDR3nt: TGCGCCAGCAGCTTGGGGGGCGAGGCTGAAGCTTTCTTT
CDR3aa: CASSLGGEAEAFF

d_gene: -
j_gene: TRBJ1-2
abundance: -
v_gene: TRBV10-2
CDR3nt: TGCGCCAGCAGTGCCGGACTAGCGGGGTTCGGCTACACCTTC
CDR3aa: CASSAGLAGFGYTF

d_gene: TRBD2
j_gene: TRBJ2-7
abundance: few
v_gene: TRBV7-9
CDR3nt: TGTGCCAGCAGCTTAATGGGGACTTGGGCTAGCGGGGGGACCTACGAGCAGTACTTC
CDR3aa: CASSLMGTWASGGTYEQYF